These 27 T cell receptor beta chains share one sample of origin, sequenced in a study of blood T cell repertoires in COVID-19. The protocol was immunoSEQ multiplex PCR, while the TCRdb copy is restricted to in-frame clones and leaves out a portion. The sample carries over 150,000 clones, roughly 91% recorded once. The sample consisted of peripheral blood. These TCRs come from a man in his late teens or twenties with COVID-19, enrolled during active disease.

The chain recombines TRBV27 with TRBJ2-2; D ambiguous. The CDR3 runs 15 residues. Trimming removed 5 bases at V and 2 bases at J, with 12 bases between. Germline V gene sequence: CDR1 MNHEY, CDR2 SMNVEV (reference sequence). CDR3 sequence reads: CASSTNPGNTGELFF. DNA of the CDR3: TGTGCCAGCAGTACCAACCCGGGTAACACCGGGGAGCTGTTTTTT.

The CDR3 sequence is CASSMTGAEKLFF. Here the CDR3 DNA reads TGTGCCAGCAGCATGACAGGGGCAGAAAAACTGTTTTTT. The chain combines TRBV6-5 with TRBJ1-4; 8 bases align to TRBD1. The V and J ends lost 6 bases and 8 bases, in that order; junction bases with no gene match: 5. The CDR3 has 13 amino acids. The germline CDR1 and CDR2 sequences are MNHEY and SVGAGI.

The chain carries TRBV6-2 or TRBV6-3 and TRBJ1-1; the D gene is possibly TRBD1 (5 bases). Trimming took 6 bases from V and 0 from J, leaving 29 bases between them. CDR1 and CDR2 (germline): MNHEY, SVGEGT. The CDR3 loop spans 20 amino acids. CDR3 DNA: TGTGCCAGCAGCCCCCTCCTATCCCAGGGACTCTTGGTCATGAACACTGAAGCTTTCTTT. It specifies CASSPLLSQGLLVMNTEAFF.

This clone was observed a few times. This chain links TRBV28 with TRBJ1-6; D gene unclear. Germline V lookup: CDR1 MDHEN, CDR2 SYDVKM. Trimming took 5 bases from V and 4 from J, leaving 9 bases between them. This CDR3 contains 14 residues. The CDR3, as DNA: TGTGCCAGCAGTCCTCCCGGGTATAATTCACCCCTCCACTTT. It codes for CASSPPGYNSPLHF.

The chain uses TRBV9 and TRBJ1-2; TRBD1 aligns across 11 bases. Germline V lookup: CDR1 SGDLS, CDR2 YYNGEE. Trimming at V came to 7 bases and at J to 8 bases, leaving 4 bases not matched to a gene. This CDR3 contains 12 residues. CDR3 sequence reads: CASLDRGRGYTF. CDR3 bases: TGTGCCAGCTTGGACAGGGGGCGCGGCTACACCTTC.

V and J are TRBV9 and TRBJ1-1, with 8 positions matching TRBD1. This CDR3 comprises 16 residues. V trimming: 4 bases; J trimming: 3 bases; junction bases outside the gene matches: 11. Looked up from germline, CDR1 is SGDLS and CDR2 is YYNGEE. The CDR3 region is CASSSSPQQGDTEAFF. CDR3 bases: TGTGCCAGCAGCTCCAGCCCACAACAGGGGGACACTGAAGCTTTCTTT.

The rearrangement uses TRBV5-5 and TRBJ2-7; 8 nucleotides line up with TRBD2. The CDR3 has 16 residues. CDR1 and CDR2 from the germline V gene are SGHKS and YYEKEE (reference sequence). J was trimmed by 2 bases and V by 1 base; bases with no gene match: 8. The CDR3 protein is CASSLRLGLVTYEQYF. DNA for the CDR3: TGTGCCAGCAGCTTGAGGCTGGGACTAGTTACCTACGAGCAGTACTTC. Based on the CDR3 plus reference TRBV5-5 and TRBJ2-7, the full variable domain is DAGVTQSPTHLIKTRGQQVTLRCSPISGHKSVSWYQQVLGQGPQFIFQYYEKEERGRGNFPDRFSARQFPNYSSELNVNALLLGDSALYLCASSLRLGLVTYEQYFGPGTRLTVT.

This sequence joins TRBV24-1 and TRBJ2-5, with TRBD1 matching 10 bases. Germline V CDR1 and CDR2: KGHDR, SFDVKD. This CDR3 region has 15 residues. With V trimmed by 0 bases and J by 3 bases, 0 bases remained unmatched. CDR3 protein: CATSDLGTGEETQYF. CDR3 nucleotides: TGTGCCACCAGTGATTTGGGGACAGGGGAAGAGACCCAGTACTTC.

This chain links TRBV30 with TRBJ1-1, with 8 bases lining up with TRBD1. Germline V lookup: CDR1 GTSNPN, CDR2 SVGIG (reference sequence). CDR3 size: 14 residues. The V gene end was trimmed by 4 bases and the J gene end by 5 bases; junction bases not matched to a gene: 9. The DNA of the CDR3 is TGTGCCTGGACCCCTTCGACAGGGGAAACTGAAGCTTTCTTT. Residues: CAWTPSTGETEAFF.

The chain carries TRBV18 and TRBJ2-7; D remains unclear. Between the trimmed V and J ends, which lost 3 bases and 2 bases, there was a span of 8 bases. CDR1 is KGHSH, CDR2 LQKENI, per germline. The CDR3 extends over 13 amino acids. This chain's CDR3 is CASSPTGTYEQYF. The DNA for the CDR3 is TGTGCCAGCTCACCGACTGGCACCTACGAGCAGTACTTC. Full variable domain (missing parts from reference TRBV18 and TRBJ2-7): NAGVMQNPRHLVRRRGQEARLRCSPMKGHSHVYWYRQLPEEGLKFMVYLQKENIIDESGMPKERFSAEFPKEGPSILRIQQVVRGDSAAYFCASSPTGTYEQYFGPGTRLTVT.

The V call is TRBV6-2 or TRBV6-3, the J call TRBJ2-5; TRBD1 might be the D (5 bases). The germline V and J ends were trimmed by 0 bases and 5 bases, with 10 bases remaining between them. Germline assignment: CDR1 MNHEY and CDR2 SVGEGT. The CDR3 is 14 amino acids. This chain's CDR3 is CASSYSRVRETQYF. As DNA, the CDR3 is TGTGCCAGCAGTTACTCCAGGGTGCGGGAGACCCAGTACTTC.

The J gene is TRBJ2-1, the V gene TRBV7-6; 12 bases are a match to TRBD2. This CDR3 region has 17 residues. Germline V gene lookup returns CDR1 SGHVS and CDR2 FNYEAQ. The trim removed 4 bases at V and 1 base at J, leaving 5 bases unmatched. CDR3 coding DNA: TGTGCCAGCAGCTCACGGACTAGCGGGGAGTCCTACAATGAGCAGTTCTTC. This sequence encodes CASSSRTSGESYNEQFF.

V gene TRBV6-5 combines with J gene TRBJ1-1, with a weak D call TRBD1 (6 bases). V was shortened by 8 bases and J by 2 bases, with 9 bases between the two germline ends. CDR1 is MNHEY, CDR2 SVGAGI, per germline. CDR3 length: 12 residues. The CDR3 DNA reads as TGTGCCAGCCCCAGGGGCAACACTGAAGCTTTCTTT. Translated, it gives CASPRGNTEAFF.

V gene TRBV5-1 combines with J gene TRBJ2-7, with D possibly matching TRBD2 (5 bases). With 0 bases removed from V and 5 bases from J, the gap between germline ends came to 15 bases. The germline V gene encodes CDR1 SGHRS and CDR2 YFSETQ. The CDR3 has 15 residues. This CDR3 is CASSLANGMQDEQYF. For the CDR3, the DNA is TGCGCCAGCAGCTTGGCTAACGGGATGCAGGACGAGCAGTACTTC.

This chain links TRBV4-3 with TRBJ2-7, with D perhaps matching TRBD1 (6 bases). Trimming stripped 0 bases from V and 0 bases from J, with 15 bases between. Per the germline V gene, CDR1 is LGHNA and CDR2 is YSLEER. The CDR3 consists of 17 residues. This CDR3 reads CASSQEPQGYSSYEQYF. CDR3 coding DNA: TGCGCCAGCAGCCAAGAACCCCAGGGGTATAGCTCCTACGAGCAGTACTTC.

This clone came up a few times. The V and J genes are TRBV2 and TRBJ2-1; 9 bases are a match to TRBD2. The CDR3 totals 16 residues. The V segment lost 7 bases and the J segment 8 bases; nucleotides outside the gene matches: 15. Per the germline V gene, CDR1 is SNHLY and CDR2 is FYNNEI. CDR3 sequence reads: CASTHRGSGSSDEQFF. CDR3 nucleotides: TGTGCCAGCACCCACAGGGGTAGCGGGAGTTCCGATGAGCAGTTCTTC.

The rearrangement uses TRBV19 and TRBJ1-1; possible D gene TRBD1, 6 bases. This CDR3 has 14 amino acids. Trimming pared 8 bases from V and 7 bases from J, leaving 20 bases between. Germline assignment: CDR1 LNHDA and CDR2 SQIVND (reference sequence). For the CDR3, the DNA is TGTGCCAGTTCTATCTCGGGACACCGAATTGAAGCTTTCTTT. It codes for CASSISGHRIEAFF.

This chain connects TRBV20-1 to TRBJ2-2; 10 positions agree with TRBD2. This CDR3 comprises 14 residues. J was trimmed by 9 bases and V by 3 bases; bases with no gene match: 7. Germline V lookup: CDR1 DFQATT, CDR2 SNEGSKA (reference sequence). CDR3: CSASSGRPPRELFF. The CDR3 DNA reads as TGCAGTGCTAGTAGCGGGAGGCCCCCCCGGGAGCTGTTTTTT.

The rearrangement uses TRBV7-8 and TRBJ2-3; 11 nucleotides match TRBD2. The V segment lost 5 bases and the J segment 4 bases; nucleotides outside the gene matches: 5. Germline V gene lookup returns CDR1 SGHVS and CDR2 FQNEAQ. The CDR3 consists of 15 residues. The CDR3 DNA reads TGTGCCAGCAGCCTGGTAGCGGGAGGGGCAGATACGCAGTATTTT. Translation: CASSLVAGGADTQYF.

This sequence joins TRBV18 and TRBJ2-7, with D perhaps TRBD1 (7 bases). Germline-derived CDR1 and CDR2 are KGHSH and LQKENI. The ends were cut back, 3 bases at V and 4 bases at J, with 16 bases in the middle. The CDR3 totals 15 residues. Here the CDR3 DNA reads TGTGCCAGCTCACCTCTGGGTCAGGGGGGTTACGAGCAGTACTTC. Amino acids: CASSPLGQGGYEQYF.

The chain couples TRBV11-2 to TRBJ2-7; D not resolved. The V end lost 3 bases, the J end lost 3 bases, and 12 bases lay between the germline ends. The germline V gene encodes CDR1 SGHAT and CDR2 FQNNGV. The CDR3 extends over 14 amino acids. CDR3 loop: CASSFAPSYYEQYF. The CDR3 DNA sequence: TGTGCCAGCAGCTTCGCCCCTTCCTACTACGAGCAGTACTTC.

The rearrangement joins TRBV29-1 to TRBJ1-1; D is ambiguous. Germline values: CDR1 SQVTM, CDR2 ANQGSEA. This CDR3 contains 12 residues. V gave up 3 bases and J gave up 0 bases, with 5 bases separating them. The CDR3 loop is CSVELLNTEAFF. For the CDR3, the DNA is TGCAGCGTTGAGCTACTGAACACTGAAGCTTTCTTT.

This clone was counted a single time. This chain joins TRBV30 and TRBJ1-6, with a tentative D call TRBD1 (6 bases). Per germline, CDR1 GTSNPN and CDR2 SVGIG (reference sequence). Trimming pared 5 bases from V and 0 bases from J, leaving 14 bases between. This CDR3 region has 16 residues. The CDR3 DNA reads TGTGCCTGGCGCAGGGGTGGAAGCTCCTATAATTCACCCCTCCACTTT. The encoded protein is CAWRRGGSSYNSPLHF.

This clone was recorded only once. The J gene is TRBJ1-3, the V gene TRBV7-9; no clear D. The CDR3 is 17 residues long. V dropped 1 base and J dropped 0 bases, with 13 bases sitting between them. From germline, CDR1 is SEHNR and CDR2 FQNEAQ (reference sequence). The CDR3 spells CASSLVNGRLSGNTIYF. As DNA, the CDR3 is TGTGCCAGCAGCTTAGTAAACGGCAGACTCTCTGGAAACACCATATATTTT.

This chain links TRBV7-2 with TRBJ1-1; D is perhaps TRBD1 (6 bases). The V and J ends lost 2 bases and 1 base respectively, with 11 bases between them. The CDR3 length is 15 residues. CDR1 is SGHTA, CDR2 FQGNSA, per germline. CDR3 loop: CASSLRGNRNTEAFF. For the CDR3, the DNA is TGTGCCAGCAGCTTAAGGGGGAATCGGAACACTGAAGCTTTCTTT. Filled out from reference TRBV7-2 and TRBJ1-1, the complete variable domain reads GAGVSQSPSNKVTEKGKDVELRCDPISGHTALYWYRQSLGQGLEFLIYFQGNSAPDKSGLPSDRFSAERTGGSVSTLTIQRTQQEDSAVYLCASSLRGNRNTEAFFGQGTRLTVV.

J is TRBJ1-1 and V is TRBV7-2; D remains ambiguous. The CDR3 spans 13 residues. The germline CDR1 and CDR2 sequences are SGHTA and FQGNSA. V was pared by 4 bases and J by 0 bases, with 6 bases between. In DNA form, the CDR3 reads TGTGCCAGCAGCTCAAACATGAACACTGAAGCTTTCTTT. Translating gives CASSSNMNTEAFF.

The V gene is TRBV14, the J gene TRBJ2-7, with TRBD1 matching over 11 bases. The germline V gene has CDR1 SGHDN and CDR2 FVKESK. V lost 4 bases to trimming and J lost 7 bases; unmatched junction nucleotides: 9. The CDR3 contains 15 residues. CDR3 residues: CASSPAGTGGREQYF. CDR3 DNA sequence: TGTGCCAGCAGCCCAGCCGGGACAGGGGGTCGGGAGCAGTACTTC. Together with reference TRBV14 and TRBJ2-7, the CDR3 gives the full variable domain: EAGVTQFPSHSVIEKGQTVTLRCDPISGHDNLYWYRRVMGKEIKFLLHFVKESKQDESGMPNNRFLAERTGGTYSTLKVQPAELEDSGVYFCASSPAGTGGREQYFGPGTRLTVT.